Given below is one TCR beta chain in context. Germline values: CDR1 LNHNV, CDR2 YYDKDF (reference sequence). The CDR3 totals 15 residues. Trimming left V 1 base short and J 14 bases short, with 20 bases between. Repertoires were generated with immunoSEQ multiplex PCR, while TCRdb's copy carries only in-frame clones and drops some. This table has under 75,000 clones, 75% to 90% appearing once. This specimen comes from a study of graft-versus-host responses after intestinal transplantation. About the study: Recipients received multivisceral, liver-intestinal, or isolated intestinal transplants. Recipients were all induced with anti-thymocyte globulin, then given tacrolimus and steroids for 3 to 4 years.

Graft samples were processed, releasing intraepithelial and lamina propria lymphocytes. The rearrangement uses TRBV15 and TRBJ1-4; D might be TRBD1 (5 bases). The source of this sequence is a human patient who received an intestinal transplant, so some T cells may come from the graft donor. The sample consisted of ileum tissue, taken approximately 56 weeks after transplant. This CDR3 is CATSRARGTSWRLFF. The CDR3 coding sequence is TGTGCCACCAGCAGAGCCCGAGGGACCTCGTGGCGTCTGTTTTTT.